Below are 12 T cell receptor beta chains sequenced from a single sample in a study of T cells after yellow fever vaccination. TCRdb used MiXCR to reprocess the 5' RACE reads, holding one entry per CDR3 protein. This sample carries approximately 510,000 distinct CDR3 sequences, around a fifth of them seen once, and the ten largest clones take about a sixth. This material consisted of PBMCs, taken roughly 20 days after the first yellow fever vaccination. The receptors originated from a man aged 18 to 30 who received the YFV17D yellow fever vaccine.

This clonotype turned up a few times. The V call is TRBV6-5, the J call TRBJ2-1, with D unresolved. Per germline, CDR1 MNHEY and CDR2 SVGAGI. Trimming took 4 bases from V and 8 from J, leaving 18 bases between them. The CDR3 runs 15 residues. The CDR3 nucleotides are TGTGCCAGCAGTTGGACCGGGCAATCGGGCGATGAGCAGTTCTTC. Its protein is CASSWTGQSGDEQFF.

The genes are TRBV24-1 and TRBJ2-5; D not certain. The CDR3 loop spans 13 amino acids. Germline loops: CDR1 KGHDR, CDR2 SFDVKD. Trimming removed 0 bases at V and 4 bases at J, with 5 bases between. CDR3 in amino acids: CATSDLRGETQYF. In DNA, the CDR3 is TGTGCCACCAGTGATTTGCGTGGAGAGACCCAGTACTTC.

Note on this clonotype: One end of the junction does not line up with germline, which may come from a read error. The gene calls are TRBV14 and TRBJ2-5; D gene uncertain. The germline V gene encodes CDR1 SGHDN and CDR2 FVKESK. There are 16 residues in the CDR3. In DNA, the CDR3 is TGTGCCAGCATCCAAGTTTACAGCTCGTACCAAGAGACCCAGTACTTC. This translates into CASIQVYSSYQETQYF.

The CDR3 reads CASSQEGWANTEAFF. The DNA of the CDR3 is TGTGCCAGCAGCCAAGAAGGATGGGCGAACACTGAAGCTTTCTTT. The chain joins TRBV3-1 to TRBJ1-1; D is unresolved. The CDR3 totals 15 residues. Germline values: CDR1 LGHDT, CDR2 YNNKEL (reference sequence). Trimming took off 0 bases at V and 1 base at J, with 9 bases between the two ends.

This clonotype was seen more than once but under ten times. This chain connects TRBV7-9 to TRBJ1-6; TRBD1 is a possible D gene (5 bases). This CDR3 has 14 residues. CDR1 and CDR2 (germline): SEHNR, FQNEAQ (reference sequence). V lost 3 bases and J 6 bases, leaving 9 bases between the germline ends. CDR3 amino acids: CASSFAQGNSPLHF. The CDR3 bases are TGTGCCAGCAGCTTTGCCCAGGGTAATTCACCCCTCCACTTT.

This clonotype has more than one count but fewer than ten. The rearrangement links TRBV12-3 or TRBV12-4 to TRBJ2-2; the D is unclear. The CDR3 consists of 16 residues. The ends were cut back, 1 base at V and 4 bases at J, with 13 bases in the middle. DNA of the CDR3: TGTGCCAGCAGTTTAGATCCAGGCTGGGGCACCGGGGAGCTGTTTTTT. Encoded protein: CASSLDPGWGTGELFF.

The gene calls are TRBV29-1 and TRBJ2-5; possibly TRBD1 for D (6 bases). The V end lost 1 base, the J end lost 6 bases, and 15 bases lay between the germline ends. CDR1 and CDR2 from the germline V gene are SQVTM and ANQGSEA. The CDR3 has 14 residues. This CDR3 reads CSVEGGRLAKTQYF. The CDR3 DNA is TGCAGCGTTGAAGGGGGGCGGCTAGCAAAGACCCAGTACTTC.

V and J are TRBV7-2 and TRBJ1-5, with TRBD1 as a possible D gene (6 bases). Deletions cut 2 bases from V and 7 bases from J, with 12 bases between. Germline-derived CDR1 and CDR2 are SGHTA and FQGNSA. The CDR3 spans 14 residues. DNA of the CDR3: TGTGCCAGCAGCTTAAGGAAGGGGGGGCAGCCCCAGCATTTT. Translating it yields CASSLRKGGQPQHF.

V is TRBV18 and J is TRBJ2-2; D gene ambiguous. V dropped 3 bases and J dropped 2 bases, with 7 bases sitting between them. The CDR3 sequence is 14 residues long. Germline loops: CDR1 KGHSH, CDR2 LQKENI. The CDR3 reads CASSPTVNTGELFF. The CDR3 bases are TGTGCCAGCTCACCCACAGTCAACACCGGGGAGCTGTTTTTT.

This clonotype was recorded many times. V usage is TRBV5-6 and J usage is TRBJ2-1, with 11 bases matching TRBD2. Germline CDR1 is SGHDT and CDR2 is YYEEEE. V trimming: 4 bases; J trimming: 2 bases; junction bases outside the gene matches: 2. The CDR3 totals 15 residues. The CDR3 loop reads CASSPGLAAYNEQFF. The CDR3 coding sequence is TGTGCCAGCAGCCCGGGACTAGCGGCCTACAATGAGCAGTTCTTC.

The chain has TRBV28 and TRBJ1-2, with D perhaps matching TRBD1 (5 bases). The length of the CDR3 is 14 residues. The germline V and J ends were trimmed by 7 bases and 6 bases, with 18 bases remaining between them. Looked up from germline, CDR1 is MDHEN and CDR2 is SYDVKM. The CDR3 DNA reads TGTGCCAGCACCCTCCTCGGGACTGAGGATGGCTACACCTTC. Its protein product is CASTLLGTEDGYTF.

This clonotype was detected a few times. The J gene is TRBJ2-3, the V gene TRBV5-4; D is possibly TRBD1 (5 bases). Between the trimmed V and J ends, which lost 5 bases and 1 base, there was a span of 14 bases. The CDR3 loop spans 15 amino acids. Per germline, CDR1 SGHNT and CDR2 YYREEE (reference sequence). The CDR3 DNA sequence: TGTGCCAGCAGGACAGACGCGTTGGGCACAGATACGCAGTATTTT. Protein product: CASRTDALGTDTQYF.